The present TCR beta chain was sequenced within a study of T cells in Graves' hyperthyroidism and ophthalmopathy (dated by TCRdb to between 2017 and 2020). Regarding the complete study: Peripheral blood was sampled at the time of initial diagnosis, prior to any treatment. TCR V-J signatures able to tell the groups apart were searched for in a discovery cohort of 95 or so patients, of whom over 40 had Graves' ophthalmopathy and 55 to 60 had stable Graves' hyperthyroidism. An independent validation cohort of under 20 hyperthyroidism patients and 17 patients who later progressed to ophthalmopathy tested prospective prediction of ophthalmopathy. For training and testing, the roughly 93 patients in the discovery cohort were randomly divided in a 7:3 ratio. The study also compared thyroid tissue and blood T-cell repertoires from 6 or 7 Graves' hyperthyroidism patients. After sampling, hyperthyroidism patients received methimazole starting at 30 mg daily, and ophthalmopathy patients received high-dose intravenous methylprednisolone. TCR Vbeta CDR3 sequencing of fewer than 150 peripheral blood samples (more than 40 ophthalmopathy, 75 to 80 hyperthyroidism and some 17 progressor patients) is reported in the paper.

TCR beta CDR3 regions were amplified from RNA transcripts. The first round of RT-PCR for the TCR CDR3 was performed with the HTBI primer set and the Qiagen OneStep RT-PCR kit. Libraries were constructed in a second round of multiplex PCR, after which size selection and purification were performed. Paired-end sequencing of the libraries was performed with 100 bp reads on an Illumina HiSeq2000. From the authors' description of their analysis: Raw data were processed with SOAPnuke, discarding reads with adapters, uncalled bases, mean Phred below 15, or no exact constant-primer or identifier match. High-quality paired reads were merged using COPE v1.2.5, and each unique nucleotide sequence was defined as a clonotype. Clonotypes were aligned to IMGT TRBV, TRBD and TRBJ reference segments using MiTCR v1.1. Analysis was restricted to V-J combinations with a frequency above 0.0001, which covered about 99% of repertoires. A TCS score was defined as the ratio between F50 (clonal expansion) and ExV (chaos), using BLOSUM62-based TCRdist between CDR3 peptides within each V-J. Welch's t-statistics and random forest reduced around 520 V-J features to roughly 13, which were used in a naive Bayes classifier (R e1071). TCRdb cleaned the public reads at Q25 with fastp, built clones with MiXCR and kept in-frame beta chains. Rows are combined by CDR3 protein, so each entry shows the most common genes and DNA. TCRdb's processing, not the authors', yielded these V and J calls. Present in this sample are over 350,000 distinct CDR3 sequences, 15% to 20% of which were seen just once. Around 40% of the sample is taken by the ten largest.

This clonotype has a count of ten or more. There is no known antigen for this receptor. No much larger clone exists at a distance of one base, and base qualities are not known. Broader findings and caveats from the paper: Blood samples also contained most of the expanded thyroid clonotypes (frequency above 0.001), which suggests that blood repertoires may reflect thyroid immune responses. In validation, the model predicted progression to ophthalmopathy with about 71% sensitivity and roughly 72% specificity, a median of about six months before onset. Sample size was not statistically predetermined, and investigators were not blinded to group allocation. A model built on a 13 V-J signature distinguished ophthalmopathy from stable hyperthyroidism, reaching 87.88% sensitivity and around 81% specificity in cross-validation and 80%/75% in testing.

Ophthalmopathy patients had moderately to severely active disease, Clinical Activity Score of at least 3, NOSPECS grade of at least 4, and duration under 3 months. Any patient with an uncontrolled infection, another autoimmune disease, pregnancy or lactation was excluded. Clinical symptoms, serum thyroxine and TRAb, thyroid ultrasound, and orbital computed tomography formed the basis for the diagnoses. PBMCs were isolated from approximately 10 ml of fresh peripheral blood by Ficoll-Paque density gradient centrifugation. Total RNA was extracted with Trizol reagent, and quality was checked on an Agilent 2100 Bioanalyzer. V loses 4 bases of germline sequence and J loses 7 bases, and the interval between the two ends is 17 bases. The CDR3 has 15 amino acids, counting the end cysteine and phenylalanine. The only DNA kept is the CDR3, 45 bases in frame from the first base. The germline V gene (reference sequence) provides CDR1 LGHDT and CDR2 YNNKEL.

The sequence joins TRBV3-1 to TRBJ2-4; TRBD2 is a possible D gene, resting on 6 matching bases. The sequenced sample consisted of blood. The receptor was isolated from a man in his late teens or twenties with Graves' ophthalmopathy. The nucleotide sequence is given as TGTGCCAGCAGCCTAGAATCTCGGGGGTGGAACATTCAGTACTTC. It translates as CASSLESRGWNIQYF.